The entry below gives a single T cell receptor beta chain sequence along with its context. Its antigen is not identified. The CDR3 sequence is 15 residues long. The germline V gene has CDR1 KGHSH and CDR2 LQKENI. With 6 bases clipped from V and 5 bases from J, the junction kept 11 bases outside the gene matches. Investigators reverse transcribed all isolated RNA, so they sequenced expressed TCRB transcripts. TCRdb's table, derived via immunoSEQ multiplex PCR, lists solely in-frame clones and lacks some. The table has around 160,000 clones, roughly 9% seen once. The data stem from a study of beta chain features in type 1 diabetes. Notes on the study in general: Moderately but significantly shorter TCRB CDR3s were found in Type 1 diabetes patients in all four CD4+ subsets.

Sequencing was done on a sample of central memory CD4+ T cells from blood. This chain connects TRBV18 to TRBJ2-5, with 8 bases that match TRBD2. The clonotype comes from a woman in her twenties or thirties with type 1 diabetes. The CDR3 sequence is CASSPVPTSAETQYF. DNA for the CDR3: TGTGCCAGCTCCCCTGTACCGACTAGCGCGGAGACCCAGTACTTC.